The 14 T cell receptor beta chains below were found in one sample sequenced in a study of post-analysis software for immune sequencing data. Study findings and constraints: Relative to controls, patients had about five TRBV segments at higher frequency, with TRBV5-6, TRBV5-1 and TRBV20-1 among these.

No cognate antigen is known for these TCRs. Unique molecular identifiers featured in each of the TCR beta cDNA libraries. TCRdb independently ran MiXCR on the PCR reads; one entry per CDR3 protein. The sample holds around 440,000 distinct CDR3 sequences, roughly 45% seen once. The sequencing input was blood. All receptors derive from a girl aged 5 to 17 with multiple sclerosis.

The CDR3, as DNA: TGCAGCGCGACCGGCCAGAAGAACACTGAAGCTTTCTTT. This gives the protein CSATGQKNTEAFF. This chain links TRBV29-1 with TRBJ1-1; no clear D. The CDR3 loop spans 13 amino acids. CDR1 and CDR2 (germline): SQVTM, ANQGSEA. V lost 7 bases to trimming and J lost 1 base, with 13 bases between them.

CDR3 nucleotide sequence: TGTGCCTCCGAGGCAGGAAGCTATGGCTACACCTTC. The encoded protein is CASEAGSYGYTF. This chain connects TRBV30 to TRBJ1-2; D is undetermined. The CDR3 has 12 residues. Trimming pared 7 bases from V and 4 bases from J, leaving 13 bases between. Germline values: CDR1 GTSNPN, CDR2 SVGIG (reference sequence). Variable domain in full (rest from reference TRBV30 and TRBJ1-2): SQTIHQWPATLVQPVGSPLSLECTVEGTSNPNLYWYRQAAGRGLQLLFYSVGIGQISSEVPQNLSASRPQDRQFILSSKKLLLSDSGFYLCASEAGSYGYTFGSGTRLTVV.

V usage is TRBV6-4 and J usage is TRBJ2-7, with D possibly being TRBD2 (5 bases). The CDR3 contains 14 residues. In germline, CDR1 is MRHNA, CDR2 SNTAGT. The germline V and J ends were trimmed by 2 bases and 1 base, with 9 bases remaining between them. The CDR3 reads CASSDPDFSYEQYF. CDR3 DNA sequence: TGTGCCAGCAGTGACCCGGACTTTTCCTACGAGCAGTACTTC.

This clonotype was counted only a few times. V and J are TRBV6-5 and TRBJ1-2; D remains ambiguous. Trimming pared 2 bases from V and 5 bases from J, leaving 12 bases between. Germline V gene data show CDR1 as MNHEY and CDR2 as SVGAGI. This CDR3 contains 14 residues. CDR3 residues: CASSYGVSSYGYTF. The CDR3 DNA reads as TGTGCCAGCAGTTACGGGGTGTCTTCGTATGGCTACACCTTC.

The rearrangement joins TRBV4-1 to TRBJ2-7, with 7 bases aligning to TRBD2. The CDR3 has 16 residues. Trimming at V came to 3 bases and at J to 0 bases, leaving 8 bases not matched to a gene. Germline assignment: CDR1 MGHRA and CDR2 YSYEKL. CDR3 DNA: TGCGCCAGCAGCCACGAAACTAGCGCGAGCTCCTACGAGCAGTACTTC. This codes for CASSHETSASSYEQYF.

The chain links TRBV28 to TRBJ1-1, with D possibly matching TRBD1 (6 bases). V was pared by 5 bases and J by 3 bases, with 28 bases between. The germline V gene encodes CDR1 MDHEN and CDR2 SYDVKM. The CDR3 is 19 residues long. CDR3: CASSQGWGWTDPADTEAFF. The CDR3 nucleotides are TGTGCCAGCAGTCAGGGGTGGGGGTGGACGGATCCCGCGGACACTGAAGCTTTCTTT.

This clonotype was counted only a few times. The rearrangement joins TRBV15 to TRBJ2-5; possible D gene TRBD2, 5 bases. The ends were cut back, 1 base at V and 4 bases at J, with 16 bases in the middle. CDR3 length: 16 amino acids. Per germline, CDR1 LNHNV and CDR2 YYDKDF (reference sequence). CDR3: CATSRGGSGVGETQYF. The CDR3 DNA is TGTGCCACCAGCAGAGGAGGGTCAGGCGTAGGAGAGACCCAGTACTTC. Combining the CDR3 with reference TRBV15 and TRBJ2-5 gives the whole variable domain DAMVIQNPRYQVTQFGKPVTLSCSQTLNHNVMYWYQQKSSQAPKLLFHYYDKDFNNEADTPDNFQSRRPNTSFCFLDIRSPGLGDTAMYLCATSRGGSGVGETQYFGPGTRLLVL.

The CDR3 coding sequence is TGTGCCAGCAGCTTAGGAGCGGGGGAGCATAATGAGCAGTTCTTC. It translates to CASSLGAGEHNEQFF. V is TRBV11-2 and J is TRBJ2-1; 8 nucleotides match TRBD2. Germline V lookup: CDR1 SGHAT, CDR2 FQNNGV. J gave up 7 bases and V 1 base, and 6 bases lay outside the gene matches. The CDR3 is 15 residues long. Supplemented by reference TRBV11-2 and TRBJ2-1, the full variable domain reads EAGVAQSPRYKIIEKRQSVAFWCNPISGHATLYWYQQILGQGPKLLIQFQNNGVVDDSQLPKDRFSAERLKGVDSTLKIQPAKLEDSAVYLCASSLGAGEHNEQFFGPGTRLTVL.

CDR3 region: CASRTSYTSYNEQFF. CDR3 DNA: TGTGCCAGCAGGACTTCCTACACGTCCTACAATGAGCAGTTCTTC. The V gene is TRBV27, the J gene TRBJ2-1; D unresolved. The CDR3 contains 15 residues. Germline lookup yields CDR1 MNHEY and CDR2 SMNVEV (reference sequence). V lost 6 bases, J lost 1 base, and 13 bases lay in between.

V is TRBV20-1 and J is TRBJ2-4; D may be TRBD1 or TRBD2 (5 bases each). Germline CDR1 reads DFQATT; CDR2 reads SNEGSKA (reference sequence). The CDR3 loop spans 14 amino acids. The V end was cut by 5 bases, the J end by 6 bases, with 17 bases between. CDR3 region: CSAEGRARINIQYF. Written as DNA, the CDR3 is TGCAGTGCTGAGGGGCGGGCTAGAATAAACATTCAGTACTTC.

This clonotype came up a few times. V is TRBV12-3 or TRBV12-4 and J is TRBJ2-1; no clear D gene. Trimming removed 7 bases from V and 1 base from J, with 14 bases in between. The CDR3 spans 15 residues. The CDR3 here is CASTSVADSYNEQFF. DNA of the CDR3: TGTGCCAGCACCTCGGTGGCGGATTCCTACAATGAGCAGTTCTTC.

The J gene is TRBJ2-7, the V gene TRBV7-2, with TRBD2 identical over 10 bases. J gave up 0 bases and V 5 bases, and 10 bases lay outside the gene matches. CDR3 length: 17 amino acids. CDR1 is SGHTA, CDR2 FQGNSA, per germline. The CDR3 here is CASSEAVGLARSYEQYF. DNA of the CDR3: TGTGCCAGCAGCGAAGCGGTGGGACTAGCGCGCTCCTACGAGCAGTACTTC.

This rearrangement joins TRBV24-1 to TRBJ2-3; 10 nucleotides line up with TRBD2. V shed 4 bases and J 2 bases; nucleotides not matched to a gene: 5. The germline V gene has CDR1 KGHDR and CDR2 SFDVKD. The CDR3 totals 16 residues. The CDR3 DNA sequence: TGTGCCACCAGTGAGCCTAGCGGGAGAATCACAGATACGCAGTATTTT. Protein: CATSEPSGRITDTQYF.

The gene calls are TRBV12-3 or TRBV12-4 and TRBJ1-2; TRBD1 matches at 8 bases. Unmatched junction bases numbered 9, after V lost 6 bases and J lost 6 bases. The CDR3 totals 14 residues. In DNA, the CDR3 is TGTGCCAGCAGACCCACAGGGGGGGAGCATGGCTACACCTTC. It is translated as CASRPTGGEHGYTF.